Listed below are T cell receptor beta chains from one sample, sequenced in a study of blood T cell repertoires in COVID-19. Profiling relied on immunoSEQ multiplex PCR, and the TCRdb table lists in-frame clones only, not all of them. The repertoire holds some 200,000 clones, with approximately 85% as singletons. Sequenced sample: PBMCs or T cells enriched from blood (not recorded which). These receptors all stem from a man aged 40-49 years who had recovered from COVID-19. The CDR3 runs from the conserved cysteine through the conserved F or W. Fields, in order: clone size, D gene, J gene, V gene, CDR3 protein, CDR3 DNA. D genes are given only for firm matches. Clone size is shown for a subset of rows, as once, few, many or a class of expanded clone.

size: NA
D: TRBD2
J: TRBJ2-3
V: TRBV7-2
CDR3: CASSWRSGWNGDTQYF
DNA: TGTGCCAGCTCGTGGCGTAGCGGGTGGAATGGAGATACGCAGTATTTT

size: once
D: NA
J: TRBJ2-3
V: TRBV3-1/TRBV3-2
CDR3: CASSQAGQGSADTQYF
DNA: TGTGCCAGCAGCCAAGCGGGGCAGGGGAGCGCAGATACGCAGTATTTT

size: NA
D: TRBD2
J: TRBJ2-1
V: TRBV2
CDR3: CASSQTSGSYNEQFF
DNA: TGTGCCAGCAGTCAAACTAGCGGCTCCTACAATGAGCAGTTCTTC

size: NA
D: NA
J: TRBJ1-2
V: TRBV19
CDR3: CASSPPRGLNYGYTF
DNA: TGTGCCAGTAGTCCTCCGCGGGGGCTAAACTATGGCTACACCTTC

size: NA
D: NA
J: TRBJ2-1
V: TRBV11-1
CDR3: CASSLSEGWYEQFF
DNA: TGTGCCAGCAGCTTATCGGAGGGGTGGTATGAGCAGTTCTTC

size: NA
D: NA
J: TRBJ1-2
V: TRBV19
CDR3: CASNTRAGQRGGYTF
DNA: TGTGCCAGTAATACGAGGGCCGGGCAAAGGGGGGGCTACACCTTC

size: NA
D: NA
J: TRBJ1-3
V: TRBV11-2
CDR3: CASSSDPQSRGNTIYF
DNA: TGTGCCAGCAGCTCAGACCCCCAGTCTCGAGGAAACACCATATATTTT

size: few
D: NA
J: TRBJ1-4
V: TRBV6-2/TRBV6-3
CDR3: CASSLHREGSEKLFF
DNA: TGTGCCAGCAGTCTGCACAGGGAAGGTAGTGAAAAACTGTTTTTT

size: NA
D: TRBD2
J: TRBJ2-2
V: TRBV5-4
CDR3: CASSPRTSGPLRELFF
DNA: TGTGCCAGCAGCCCAAGGACTAGCGGGCCCCTGAGGGAGCTGTTTTTT

size: NA
D: NA
J: TRBJ1-2
V: TRBV5-6
CDR3: CASSSETGFSVYGYTF
DNA: TGTGCCAGCAGCTCCGAAACAGGGTTCAGTGTTTATGGCTACACCTTC

size: NA
D: NA
J: TRBJ2-1
V: TRBV5-1
CDR3: CASSSLQGNEQFF
DNA: TGCGCCAGCAGCAGTTTACAGGGAAATGAGCAGTTCTTC

size: many
D: NA
J: TRBJ2-1
V: TRBV14
CDR3: CASSQDQRWSSYNEQFF
DNA: TGTGCCAGCAGCCAAGACCAAAGGTGGAGCTCCTACAATGAGCAGTTCTTC

size: NA
D: TRBD2
J: TRBJ2-1
V: TRBV18
CDR3: CASSGGLAAGNEQFF
DNA: TGTGCCAGCTCAGGGGGACTAGCGGCAGGCAATGAGCAGTTCTTC

size: NA
D: TRBD1
J: TRBJ2-3
V: TRBV2
CDR3: CASSGRTGGTDTQYF
DNA: TGTGCCAGCAGTGGAAGAACAGGGGGCACAGATACGCAGTATTTT

size: NA
D: TRBD2
J: TRBJ2-2
V: TRBV3-1/TRBV3-2
CDR3: CASSQGSLAGAGELFF
DNA: TGTGCCAGCAGCCAAGGTAGCTTAGCGGGAGCCGGGGAGCTGTTTTTT

size: NA
D: NA
J: TRBJ2-3
V: TRBV3-1/TRBV3-2
CDR3: CASSPLFRDRSTDTQYF
DNA: TGTGCCAGCAGCCCGTTGTTCCGAGACAGAAGCACAGATACGCAGTATTTT

size: NA
D: NA
J: TRBJ2-7
V: TRBV5-5
CDR3: CASSAHGDSYEQYF
DNA: TGTGCCAGCAGCGCACACGGGGACTCCTACGAGCAGTACTTC

size: few
D: TRBD2
J: TRBJ2-3
V: TRBV4-1
CDR3: CASSPGTSWGTDTQYF
DNA: TGCGCCAGCAGCCCCGGGACTAGCTGGGGCACAGATACGCAGTATTTT

size: NA
D: TRBD1
J: TRBJ2-5
V: TRBV13
CDR3: CASTGRTGKQETQYF
DNA: TGTGCCAGCACTGGTAGGACAGGGAAACAAGAGACCCAGTACTTC

size: NA
D: NA
J: TRBJ2-5
V: TRBV15
CDR3: CATSRDGPALASDQETQYF
DNA: TGTGCCACCAGCAGAGATGGGCCGGCGCTAGCGAGCGATCAAGAGACCCAGTACTTC

size: NA
D: NA
J: TRBJ1-5
V: TRBV4-3
CDR3: CASSQQGNQPQHF
DNA: TGCGCCAGCAGCCAACAGGGTAATCAGCCCCAGCATTTT

size: many
D: TRBD1
J: TRBJ1-2
V: TRBV28
CDR3: CASSWDSFYGYTF
DNA: TGTGCCAGCAGTTGGGACAGTTTCTATGGCTACACCTTC

size: NA
D: TRBD1
J: TRBJ1-2
V: TRBV29-1
CDR3: CSVKGGEYGYTF
DNA: TGCAGCGTTAAAGGGGGCGAGTATGGCTACACCTTC

size: NA
D: TRBD2
J: TRBJ2-2
V: TRBV7-9
CDR3: CASSWTSLNTGELFF
DNA: TGTGCCAGCAGCTGGACTAGCTTGAACACCGGGGAGCTGTTTTTT

size: NA
D: NA
J: TRBJ2-3
V: TRBV27
CDR3: CASSSFSLSILTDTQYF
DNA: TGTGCCAGCAGTTCATTTTCTCTAAGCATCCTAACAGATACGCAGTATTTT

size: NA
D: TRBD1
J: TRBJ1-2
V: TRBV27
CDR3: CASSLRPDRVGYNYGYTF
DNA: TGTGCCAGCAGTCTCAGGCCGGACAGGGTCGGGTATAACTATGGCTACACCTTC

size: NA
D: NA
J: TRBJ2-1
V: TRBV25-1
CDR3: CASSVEGNEQFF
DNA: TGTGCCAGCAGTGTCGAGGGAAATGAGCAGTTCTTC

size: few
D: TRBD1
J: TRBJ1-2
V: TRBV18
CDR3: CASSPSKGAGGYTF
DNA: TGTGCCAGCTCACCGTCTAAGGGGGCTGGGGGCTACACCTTC

size: NA
D: TRBD2
J: TRBJ2-1
V: TRBV7-2
CDR3: CASKLAGAYNEQFF
DNA: TGTGCCAGCAAGCTAGCGGGAGCCTACAATGAGCAGTTCTTC

size: NA
D: TRBD1
J: TRBJ2-1
V: TRBV4-1
CDR3: CASSRPGQTNEQFF
DNA: TGCGCCAGCAGCCGCCCGGGACAGACTAATGAGCAGTTCTTC

size: NA
D: TRBD1
J: TRBJ1-2
V: TRBV6-4
CDR3: CASSSRAGGHYGYTF
DNA: TGTGCCAGCAGCTCGAGGGCAGGGGGGCACTATGGCTACACCTTC

size: once
D: TRBD2
J: TRBJ2-5
V: TRBV29-1
CDR3: CSVESGIEETQYF
DNA: TGCAGCGTTGAAAGCGGGATAGAAGAGACCCAGTACTTC

size: NA
D: NA
J: TRBJ1-6
V: TRBV19
CDR3: CASSKSGAGGSPLHF
DNA: TGTGCCAGTAGTAAATCAGGGGCTGGTGGTTCACCCCTCCACTTT

size: NA
D: TRBD2
J: TRBJ2-1
V: TRBV9
CDR3: CASSTLRTSSNEQFF
DNA: TGTGCCAGCAGCACTCTCCGGACTAGCAGCAATGAGCAGTTCTTC

size: NA
D: TRBD1
J: TRBJ1-2
V: TRBV6-5
CDR3: CASSWGQGNYGYTF
DNA: TGTGCCAGCAGTTGGGGACAGGGAAACTATGGCTACACCTTC

size: NA
D: TRBD2
J: TRBJ2-7
V: TRBV12-5
CDR3: CASGPRLAGGPDDVDVYEQYF
DNA: TGTGCTAGTGGTCCGCGCCTAGCGGGAGGGCCAGATGATGTGGATGTCTACGAGCAGTACTTC

size: NA
D: TRBD1
J: TRBJ1-3
V: TRBV7-2
CDR3: CASSPTGSRNTIYF
DNA: TGTGCCAGCAGCCCGACAGGGTCCAGAAACACCATATATTTT

size: NA
D: NA
J: TRBJ2-2
V: TRBV5-1
CDR3: CASSLASAAVRAELFF
DNA: TGCGCCAGCAGCTTGGCCTCGGCAGCGGTTCGGGCTGAGCTGTTTTTT

size: NA
D: NA
J: TRBJ1-2
V: TRBV20-1
CDR3: CSARPEGGVTF
DNA: TGCAGTGCTAGACCCGAAGGGGGAGTCACCTTC

size: NA
D: TRBD1
J: TRBJ2-5
V: TRBV13
CDR3: CASSWGTEETQYF
DNA: TGTGCCAGCAGCTGGGGGACAGAAGAGACCCAGTACTTC

size: NA
D: NA
J: TRBJ1-6
V: TRBV27
CDR3: CASSLSYRLSSYNSPLHF
DNA: TGTGCCAGCAGTTTATCTTACAGGCTGAGCTCCTATAATTCACCCCTCCACTTT